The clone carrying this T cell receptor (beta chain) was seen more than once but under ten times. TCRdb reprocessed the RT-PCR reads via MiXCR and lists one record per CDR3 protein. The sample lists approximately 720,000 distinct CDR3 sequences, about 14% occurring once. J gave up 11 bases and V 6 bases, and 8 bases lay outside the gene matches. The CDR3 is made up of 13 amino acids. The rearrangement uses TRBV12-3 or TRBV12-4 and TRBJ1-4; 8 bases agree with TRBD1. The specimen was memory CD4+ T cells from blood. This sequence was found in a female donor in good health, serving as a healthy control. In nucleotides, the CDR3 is TGTGCCAGCAGCTCCCGGGACAGGTCGAAACTGTTTTTT. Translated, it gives CASSSRDRSKLFF.